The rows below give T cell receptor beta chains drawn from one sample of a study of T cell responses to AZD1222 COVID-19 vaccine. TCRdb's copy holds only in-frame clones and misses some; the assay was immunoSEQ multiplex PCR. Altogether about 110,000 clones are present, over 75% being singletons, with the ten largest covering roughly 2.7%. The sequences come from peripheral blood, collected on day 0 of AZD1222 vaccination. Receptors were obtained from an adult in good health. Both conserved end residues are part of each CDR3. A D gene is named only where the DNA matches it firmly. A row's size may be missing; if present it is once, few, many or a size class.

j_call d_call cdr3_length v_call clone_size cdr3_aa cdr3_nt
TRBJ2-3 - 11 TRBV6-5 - CASSQLDTQYF TGTGCCAGCAGTCAGCTGGATACGCAGTATTTT
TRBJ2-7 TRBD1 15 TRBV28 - CASSLVGQGAYEQYF TGTGCCAGCAGTTTAGTGGGACAGGGAGCCTACGAGCAGTACTTC
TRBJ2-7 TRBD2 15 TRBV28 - CASSVALSGYYEQYF TGTGCCAGCAGTGTAGCCCTTAGCGGGTACTACGAGCAGTACTTC
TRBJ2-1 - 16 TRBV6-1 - CASSEYEGFSYNEQFF TGTGCCAGCAGTGAGTACGAGGGATTCAGTTACAATGAGCAGTTCTTC
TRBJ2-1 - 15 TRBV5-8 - CASSLYWTDNNEQFF TGTGCCAGCAGCCTTTATTGGACTGACAACAATGAGCAGTTCTTC
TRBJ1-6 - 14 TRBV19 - CASSTRENSSPLHF TGTGCCAGTAGTACTAGAGAGAACTCTTCACCCCTCCACTTT
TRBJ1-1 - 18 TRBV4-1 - CASSQNGPSQGVNTEAFF TGCGCCAGCAGCCAAAATGGACCCTCCCAAGGGGTGAACACTGAAGCTTTCTTT
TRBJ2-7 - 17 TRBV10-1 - CASSESRGIGGPYEQYF TGCGCCAGCAGTGAGTCGAGGGGAATAGGGGGTCCCTACGAGCAGTACTTC
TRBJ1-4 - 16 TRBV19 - CASQRGRAGTNEKLFF TGTGCCAGCCAAAGAGGGCGCGCGGGCACAAATGAAAAACTGTTTTTT
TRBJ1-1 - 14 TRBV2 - CASSETGAAQMAFF TGTGCCAGCAGTGAAACGGGGGCAGCCCAGATGGCTTTCTTT
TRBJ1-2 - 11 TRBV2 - CASSTLRGYTF TGTGCCAGCAGTACGCTGCGGGGCTACACCTTC
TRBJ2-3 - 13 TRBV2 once CASINSVGDTQYF TGTGCCAGCATAAATTCGGTAGGGGATACGCAGTATTTT
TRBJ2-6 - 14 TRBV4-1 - CASSQGAGANVLTF TGCGCCAGCAGCCAAGGGGCTGGGGCCAACGTCCTGACTTTC
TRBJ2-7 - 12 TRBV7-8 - CASSPLRGEQYF TGTGCCAGCAGCCCCCTCAGAGGCGAGCAGTACTTC
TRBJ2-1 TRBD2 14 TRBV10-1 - CASSDSGGRGEQFF TGCGCCAGCAGTGACTCGGGGGGGCGCGGCGAGCAGTTCTTC
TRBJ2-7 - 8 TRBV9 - CAKGGSSF TGTGCCAAAGGCGGAAGCAGCTTC
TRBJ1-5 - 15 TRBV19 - CASSINTGNRQPQHF TGTGCCAGTAGTATAAACACAGGGAATCGTCAGCCCCAGCATTTT
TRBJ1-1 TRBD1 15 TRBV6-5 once CASSPYSGTGAEAFF TGTGCCAGCAGTCCGTATTCCGGGACAGGGGCTGAAGCTTTCTTT
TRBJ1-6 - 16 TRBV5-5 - CASSLDHPANNSPLHF TGTGCCAGCAGCTTGGATCACCCCGCTAATAATTCACCCCTCCACTTT
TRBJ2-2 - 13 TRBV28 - CASSLASYGELFF TGTGCCAGCAGTTTAGCGTCATACGGGGAGCTGTTTTTT
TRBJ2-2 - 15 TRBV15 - CATSQTGTITGELFF TGTGCCACCAGTCAGACCGGGACAATCACCGGGGAGCTGTTTTTT
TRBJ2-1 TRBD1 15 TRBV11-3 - CASSLAETGSNEQFF TGTGCCAGCAGCTTAGCGGAGACAGGGAGCAATGAGCAGTTCTTC
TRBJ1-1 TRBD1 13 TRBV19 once CASSIQGATEAFF TGTGCCAGTAGTATCCAGGGGGCCACTGAAGCTTTCTTT
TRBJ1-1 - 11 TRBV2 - CASRGPTEAFF TGTGCCAGCAGAGGTCCTACTGAAGCTTTCTTT
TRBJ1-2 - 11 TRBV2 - CASFGRDGYTF TGTGCCAGCTTCGGCAGGGACGGCTACACCTTC
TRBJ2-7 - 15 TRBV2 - CASSLRELDSGEQYF TGTGCCAGCAGTCTCCGGGAACTGGACTCGGGTGAGCAGTACTTC